A single sample is the source of the 32 T cell receptor beta chains below, sequenced in a study of response to subunit inactivated influenza vaccine. TCRdb called the RT-PCR reads again in MiXCR, with one record for every CDR3 protein. The table lists some 550,000 distinct CDR3 sequences, approximately 20% of them singletons. The data were also submitted as part of a second study, on T cells expressing NK-cell markers. That paper adds: It was by 5'RACE template switching with UMIs that TCR beta cDNA was made.

This material consisted of CD4+ T cells sorted from PBMCs, taken approximately 13 days after vaccination. The receptors shown here come from a man aged 50-59 years who received an inactivated influenza vaccine.

The chain employs TRBV7-2 and TRBJ2-7; 7 bases match TRBD1. This CDR3 contains 13 residues. V shed 5 bases and J 6 bases; nucleotides not matched to a gene: 7. Germline V lookup: CDR1 SGHTA, CDR2 FQGNSA. The CDR3: CASSPPTGSEQYF. CDR3 DNA sequence: TGTGCCAGCAGCCCCCCGACAGGGAGCGAGCAGTACTTC.

This clonotype was seen only a few times. This is likely a read error, given that the CDR3 carries no conserved phenylalanine or tryptophan at its end. The V and J genes are TRBV12-3 or TRBV12-4 and TRBJ2-3; no definite D call. CDR3 length: 11 residues. V was shortened by 5 bases and J by 2 bases, with 2 bases between the two germline ends. The DNA of the CDR3 is TGTGCCAGCAGTCCCACAGATACGCAGTATCTT. Protein sequence: CASSPTDTQYL.

The genes are TRBV5-5 and TRBJ2-5; 8 nucleotides agree with TRBD1. V trimming: 4 bases; J trimming: 4 bases; junction bases outside the gene matches: 9. Germline loops: CDR1 SGHKS, CDR2 YYEKEE (reference sequence). This CDR3 contains 15 residues. Written as DNA, the CDR3 is TGTGCCAGCAGCGTACCCCCGGACAGGGTAGAGACCCAGTACTTC. Residues: CASSVPPDRVETQYF.

There are a few counts of this clonotype. The chain carries TRBV12-3 or TRBV12-4 and TRBJ1-1, with a weak D call TRBD1 (6 bases). V was cut by 2 bases and J by 4 bases, with 11 bases left in between. The CDR3 runs 14 residues. The CDR3 region is CASSLKEGGTEAFF. The CDR3 coding sequence is TGTGCCAGCAGTTTAAAGGAAGGGGGCACTGAAGCTTTCTTT.

This clonotype has just a few counts. V is TRBV21-1 and J is TRBJ2-5. TRBV21-1 is an annotated pseudogene. The CDR3 extends over 15 amino acids. The CDR3 nucleotides are TGTGCCAGCAGCCTCACAACGGGTATGAGAGAGACCCAGTACTTC. Translating gives CASSLTTGMRETQYF.

The chain employs TRBV5-1 and TRBJ2-7, with D unresolved. Germline CDR1 and CDR2: SGHRS and YFSETQ. V lost 2 bases to trimming and J lost 1 base, with 10 bases between them. The CDR3 spans 14 residues. CDR3 in DNA: TGCGCCAGCAGCTTTTATAGTGGTTCCTACGAGCAGTACTTC. Its protein is CASSFYSGSYEQYF. The full variable domain, with the rest looked up from reference TRBV5-1 and TRBJ2-7, is KAGVTQTPRYLIKTRGQQVTLSCSPISGHRSVSWYQQTPGQGLQFLFEYFSETQRNKGNFPGRFSGRQFSNSRSEMNVSTLELGDSALYLCASSFYSGSYEQYFGPGTRLTVT.

This clonotype has a count of ten or more. This chain links TRBV4-1 with TRBJ1-1; 7 nucleotides match TRBD1. This CDR3 contains 14 residues. From germline, CDR1 is MGHRA and CDR2 YSYEKL. Trimming removed 5 bases from V and 6 bases from J; junction bases left unmatched: 9. The CDR3 nucleotides read TGCGCCAGCAGCGACGACAGGGAGAGGCCTGAAGCTTTCTTT. Protein: CASSDDRERPEAFF.

The DNA of the CDR3 is TGTGCCAGCTCACATACTTACGGGACAGGTTCCTACGAGCAGTACTTC. This sequence encodes CASSHTYGTGSYEQYF. This chain connects TRBV18 to TRBJ2-7; 8 nucleotides line up with TRBD1. CDR3 length: 16 amino acids. J was trimmed by 1 base and V by 4 bases; bases with no gene match: 9. The germline gives CDR1 KGHSH, CDR2 LQKENI.

The chain carries TRBV5-1 and TRBJ2-3; either TRBD1 or TRBD2 may fit D (7 bases each). Trimming removed 7 bases from V and 4 bases from J, with 22 bases in between. This CDR3 contains 16 residues. Germline CDR1 SGHRS, CDR2 YFSETQ. This CDR3 reads CASGLREGAVADTQYF. The CDR3 DNA follows: TGCGCCAGCGGCCTTAGGGAGGGGGCAGTCGCAGATACGCAGTATTTT.

CDR3 loop: CASSDLAGVSGELFF. CDR3 DNA sequence: TGTGCCAGCAGTGACCTAGCGGGAGTCTCCGGGGAGCTGTTTTTT. The V call is TRBV6-4, the J call TRBJ2-2; TRBD2 matches 10 bases. The CDR3 has 15 amino acids. V lost 2 bases, J lost 6 bases, and 3 bases stayed unmatched. Germline V gene data show CDR1 as MRHNA and CDR2 as SNTAGT.

The rearrangement uses TRBV6-5 and TRBJ1-2; D gene uncertain. Germline V gives CDR1 MNHEY, CDR2 SVGAGI. With 4 bases removed from V and 7 bases from J, the gap between germline ends came to 13 bases. This CDR3 is 13 amino acids long. Here the CDR3 reads CASSLERRGGYTF. The CDR3 region has the DNA TGTGCCAGCAGTTTGGAGAGGCGCGGTGGCTACACCTTC.

A few counts support this clonotype. The chain is built from TRBV3-1 and TRBJ1-2; D remains ambiguous. The V gene's germline CDR1 is LGHDT and CDR2 YNNKEL (reference sequence). V was clipped by 10 bases and J by 4 bases, with 19 bases between them. CDR3 size: 14 residues. DNA for the CDR3: TGTGCCACCTCACCAGGCGAACACCTCTATGGCTACACCTTC. It codes for CATSPGEHLYGYTF. Full variable domain (outside the CDR3, taken from reference TRBV3-1 and TRBJ1-2): DTAVSQTPKYLVTQMGNDKSIKCEQNLGHDTMYWYKQDSKKFLKIMFSYNNKELIINETVPNRFSPKSPDKAHLNLHINSLELGDSAVYFCATSPGEHLYGYTFGSGTRLTVV.

This clonotype was found a few times. The chain joins TRBV6-1 to TRBJ1-6, with D unresolved. This CDR3 region has 14 residues. V lost 8 bases and J lost 1, with 9 bases in between. The germline V gene has CDR1 MNHNS and CDR2 SASEGT. CDR3 in DNA: TGTGCCAGCGTAGGGTCGTCCTATAATTCACCCCTCCACTTT. The encoded protein is CASVGSSYNSPLHF.

This chain joins TRBV5-4 and TRBJ2-5; 8 bases match TRBD2. The CDR3 runs to 14 residues. With V trimmed by 1 base and J by 4 bases, 3 bases remained unmatched. Per the germline V gene, CDR1 is SGHNT and CDR2 is YYREEE (reference sequence). CDR3 coding DNA: TGTGCCAGCAGCTTGAGGACTAGCCGAGAGACCCAGTACTTC. This codes for CASSLRTSRETQYF.

This clonotype has only a few counts. The rearrangement uses TRBV20-1 and TRBJ1-5; D uncertain. Trimming left V 5 bases short and J 6 bases short, with 14 bases between. Germline V lookup: CDR1 DFQATT, CDR2 SNEGSKA (reference sequence). The CDR3 totals 13 residues. The CDR3 loop reads CSALTLYGQPQHF. As DNA, the CDR3 is TGCAGTGCTTTAACGTTGTACGGTCAGCCCCAGCATTTT.

This chain joins TRBV9 and TRBJ2-5; 9 nucleotides align to TRBD1. This CDR3 region has 15 residues. V lost 2 bases to trimming and J lost 5 bases; unmatched junction nucleotides: 7. Per germline, CDR1 SGDLS and CDR2 YYNGEE. The CDR3 coding sequence is TGTGCCAGCAGCGTTCGGACAGGGGTGGGGGAGACCCAGTACTTC. This encodes CASSVRTGVGETQYF.

The rearrangement uses TRBV29-1 and TRBJ2-7, with TRBD1 matching over 10 bases. From germline, CDR1 is SQVTM and CDR2 ANQGSEA. This CDR3 contains 12 residues. V was pared by 7 bases and J by 6 bases, with 6 bases of the junction left unmatched. CDR3 coding DNA: TGCAGCGACCGGGACAGGGGTGGCGAGCAGTACTTC. Protein product: CSDRDRGGEQYF.

This clonotype occurred a few times. The V gene is TRBV6-5, the J gene TRBJ2-6; TRBD1 is a possible D gene (6 bases). This CDR3 is built from 17 residues. Germline CDR1 and CDR2: MNHEY and SVGAGI. V lost 0 bases to trimming and J lost 3 bases, with 12 bases between them. This CDR3 reads CASSYSTGGSGANVLTF. As DNA, the CDR3 is TGTGCCAGCAGTTACTCGACAGGTGGAAGTGGGGCCAACGTCCTGACTTTC.

The rearrangement joins TRBV28 to TRBJ2-4; D is unclear. The CDR3 contains 17 residues. Germline values: CDR1 MDHEN, CDR2 SYDVKM. Trimming shortened V by 5 bases and J by 1 base, and 18 bases separated the two germline ends. CDR3: CASSSIWSPKAKNIQYF. CDR3 DNA: TGTGCCAGCAGTAGCATTTGGAGCCCGAAGGCCAAAAACATTCAGTACTTC.

The table lists this clonotype with a few counts. The chain has TRBV5-1 and TRBJ1-6; 7 bases map to TRBD1. This CDR3 is 16 amino acids long. CDR1 and CDR2 from the germline V gene are SGHRS and YFSETQ. J was trimmed by 5 bases and V by 1 base; bases with no gene match: 6. CDR3 in amino acids: CASSLRSGQDNSPLHF. The CDR3 nucleotides are TGCGCCAGCAGCTTGCGATCTGGACAGGATAATTCACCCCTCCACTTT.

This clonotype has more than one count but fewer than ten. The chain has TRBV11-2 and TRBJ2-1; maybe TRBD1 (5 bases). Germline V lookup: CDR1 SGHAT, CDR2 FQNNGV. The CDR3 is 15 residues long. With 3 bases removed from V and 4 bases from J, the gap between germline ends came to 13 bases. The CDR3 spells CASSFRQTKYNEQFF. The CDR3, as DNA: TGTGCCAGCAGCTTTCGACAGACCAAGTACAATGAGCAGTTCTTC.

This clonotype was counted between two and nine times. The CDR3 sequence is CSASYPSGQFF. The CDR3 nucleotides read TGCAGTGCTAGTTACCCTAGCGGGCAGTTCTTC. V usage is TRBV20-1 and J usage is TRBJ2-1; 7 bases are a match to TRBD2. Per germline, CDR1 DFQATT and CDR2 SNEGSKA (reference sequence). V shed 3 bases, J shed 12 bases, and the junction held 5 bases outside the gene matches. This CDR3 has 11 amino acids.

The rearrangement uses TRBV9 and TRBJ2-1, with D tentatively TRBD1 (6 bases). V was clipped by 0 bases and J by 7 bases, with 11 bases between them. Germline CDR1 reads SGDLS; CDR2 reads YYNGEE. CDR3 length: 14 residues. The CDR3 DNA reads as TGTGCCAGCAGCGTAGATCCGCAGGGGAATGAGCAGTTCTTC. This encodes CASSVDPQGNEQFF. Drawing the rest from reference TRBV9 and TRBJ2-1, the complete variable domain is DSGVTQTPKHLITATGQRVTLRCSPRSGDLSVYWYQQSLDQGLQFLIQYYNGEERAKGNILERFSAQQFPDLHSELNLSSLELGDSALYFCASSVDPQGNEQFFGPGTRLTVL.

The chain couples TRBV6-2 or TRBV6-3 to TRBJ1-2; the match to TRBD1 covers 8 bases. Germline loops: CDR1 MNHEY, CDR2 SVGEGT. The CDR3 length is 14 residues. V gave up 6 bases and J gave up 2 bases; unmatched junction bases: 5. The CDR3 here is CASSKRQGNYGYTF. As DNA, the CDR3 is TGTGCCAGCAGCAAGAGACAGGGGAACTATGGCTACACCTTC.

This clonotype came up many times. The chain joins TRBV12-3 or TRBV12-4 to TRBJ2-5, with D possibly TRBD1 on 6 matching bases. The CDR3 extends over 14 amino acids. With 3 bases removed from V and 5 bases from J, the gap between germline ends came to 13 bases. CDR3 region: CASSLGTLGETQYF. CDR3 bases: TGTGCCAGCAGTTTGGGGACACTGGGGGAGACCCAGTACTTC.

This clonotype occurred a few times. The chain carries TRBV29-1 and TRBJ2-7, with D perhaps TRBD1 or TRBD2 (5 bases each). V gave up 3 bases and J gave up 3 bases, with 9 bases separating them. The CDR3 is 12 amino acids. Germline V gives CDR1 SQVTM, CDR2 ANQGSEA. This CDR3 reads CSVEGDHYEQYF. The DNA for the CDR3 is TGCAGCGTTGAGGGGGACCACTACGAGCAGTACTTC.

The chain carries TRBV6-2 or TRBV6-3 and TRBJ1-5, with a tentative D call TRBD1 (5 bases). The V gene's germline CDR1 is MNHEY and CDR2 SVGEGT. This CDR3 comprises 13 residues. V was trimmed by 5 bases and J by 5 bases, leaving 10 bases between them. Here the CDR3 DNA reads TGTGCCAGCAGTCCCGACAGATATCAGCCCCAGCATTTT. Residues: CASSPDRYQPQHF.

There are a few counts of this clonotype. The chain is built from TRBV25-1 and TRBJ2-1; 7 bases match TRBD2. The junction had 10 bases not matched to a gene; V was cut back by 8 bases and J by 9 bases. The CDR3 extends over 13 amino acids. Per the germline V gene, CDR1 is MGHDK and CDR2 is SYGVNS. This CDR3 is CASRLTSEGEQFF. The CDR3 region has the DNA TGTGCCAGCCGTTTAACTAGCGAGGGTGAGCAGTTCTTC. Full variable domain (missing parts from reference TRBV25-1 and TRBJ2-1): EADIYQTPRYLVIGTGKKITLECSQTMGHDKMYWYQQDPGMELHLIHYSYGVNSTEKGDLSSESTVSRIRTEHFPLTLESARPSHTSQYLCASRLTSEGEQFFGPGTRLTVL.

CDR3 DNA sequence: TGCAGTGCCCCCAGGGGACTCATAGGCGAGCAGTACTTC. Its translation: CSAPRGLIGEQYF. The rearrangement joins TRBV20-1 to TRBJ2-7, with D perhaps matching TRBD1 or TRBD2 (6 bases each). V lost 6 bases, J lost 6 bases, and 18 bases lay in between. Germline values: CDR1 DFQATT, CDR2 SNEGSKA (reference sequence). The CDR3 loop spans 13 amino acids.

This rearrangement joins TRBV20-1 to TRBJ2-7; 7 nucleotides agree with TRBD2. This CDR3 has 14 residues. J lost 4 bases, V lost 6 bases, and 12 bases had no gene match. CDR1 is DFQATT and CDR2 is SNEGSKA in the germline V gene (reference sequence). CDR3 protein: CSAPYSAGAYEQYF. DNA of the CDR3: TGCAGTGCCCCCTACTCCGCGGGAGCTTACGAGCAGTACTTC.

The genes are TRBV7-9 and TRBJ2-2; D remains unclear. This CDR3 has 12 amino acids. V was trimmed by 3 bases and J by 7 bases, leaving 6 bases between them. In germline, CDR1 is SEHNR, CDR2 FQNEAQ (reference sequence). The CDR3: CASSFLGGELFF. In DNA, the CDR3 is TGTGCCAGCAGCTTCCTAGGCGGGGAGCTGTTTTTT.

The chain combines TRBV20-1 with TRBJ1-1; TRBD1 is a possible D gene (5 bases). CDR3 size: 11 residues. The V gene's germline CDR1 is DFQATT and CDR2 SNEGSKA (reference sequence). The germline V and J ends were trimmed by 4 bases and 5 bases, with 8 bases remaining between them. The CDR3 reads CSANRITEAFF. The CDR3 nucleotides read TGCAGTGCTAACAGGATTACTGAAGCTTTCTTT.